Listed below are T cell receptor beta chains from one sample, sequenced in a study of radiation and T cells in renal cell carcinoma. Only in-frame clones appear in the TCRdb table, and some are missing; sequencing was by immunoSEQ multiplex PCR. The profile shows more than 10,000 clones, about 61% of them singletons. The sequencing here drew on tumor tissue, taken from a patient whose treatment was nephrectomy without radiotherapy. These receptors were collected from a woman older than 75 with renal cell carcinoma. Both conserved end residues are part of each CDR3. Each record gives: V gene, D gene, clone size, J gene, CDR3 DNA, CDR3 protein. D genes are given only for firm matches. The size of a clone is reported for some rows only, either as once, few or many, or as a class for expanded clones.

V gene: TRBV18
D gene: NA
clone size: NA
J gene: TRBJ2-7
CDR3 DNA: TGTGCCAGCTCCGAGAAACTTCAGGTATCGAAGTACGAGCAGTACTTC
CDR3 protein: CASSEKLQVSKYEQYF

V gene: TRBV19
D gene: NA
clone size: few
J gene: TRBJ2-4
CDR3 DNA: TGTGCCAGTAGGGAAGGGGCCAAAAACATTCAGTACTTC
CDR3 protein: CASREGAKNIQYF

V gene: TRBV4-2
D gene: NA
clone size: NA
J gene: TRBJ2-7
CDR3 DNA: TGTGCCAGCAGCCCCCAGGGGGTCTCCGGGGGGACCTACGAGCAGTACTTC
CDR3 protein: CASSPQGVSGGTYEQYF

V gene: TRBV2
D gene: TRBD1
clone size: NA
J gene: TRBJ2-2
CDR3 DNA: TGTGCCAGCAGTGAAACCCTTGGACAGGGCAGTCACACCGGGGAGCTGTTTTTT
CDR3 protein: CASSETLGQGSHTGELFF

V gene: TRBV9
D gene: TRBD1
clone size: NA
J gene: TRBJ1-4
CDR3 DNA: TGTGCCAGCAGCGTAGGGGACAGGGGGGACCGTAATGAAAAACTGTTTTTT
CDR3 protein: CASSVGDRGDRNEKLFF

V gene: TRBV5-1
D gene: NA
clone size: NA
J gene: TRBJ2-5
CDR3 DNA: TGCGCCAGCAGCTTGGCCACGTGGGCAGAGACCCAGTACTTC
CDR3 protein: CASSLATWAETQYF

V gene: TRBV27
D gene: NA
clone size: NA
J gene: TRBJ1-6
CDR3 DNA: TGTGCCAGCAGTTTCTCCCATAATTCACCCCTCCACTTT
CDR3 protein: CASSFSHNSPLHF

V gene: TRBV5-4
D gene: NA
clone size: NA
J gene: TRBJ2-2
CDR3 DNA: TGTGCCAGCAGCTTCTCCCTAGAGAACACCGGGGAGCTGTTTTTT
CDR3 protein: CASSFSLENTGELFF

V gene: TRBV4-1
D gene: NA
clone size: NA
J gene: TRBJ1-1
CDR3 DNA: TGCGCCAGCACCCACCGGGGGGACCCCAATCCGAAGGGCACTGAAGCTTTCTTT
CDR3 protein: CASTHRGDPNPKGTEAFF

V gene: TRBV2
D gene: TRBD1
clone size: NA
J gene: TRBJ1-1
CDR3 DNA: TGTGCCAGCAGTGACCCGGGACAGATGAACACTGAAGCTTTCTTT
CDR3 protein: CASSDPGQMNTEAFF

V gene: TRBV10-1
D gene: NA
clone size: NA
J gene: TRBJ2-3
CDR3 DNA: TGCGCCAGCAGTGAGGGGACGGGCACAGATACGCAGTATTTT
CDR3 protein: CASSEGTGTDTQYF

V gene: TRBV5-4
D gene: NA
clone size: once
J gene: TRBJ1-3
CDR3 DNA: TGTGCCAGCAGCTTTTCAGGGGCGCGGGACACCATATATTTT
CDR3 protein: CASSFSGARDTIYF

V gene: TRBV5-6
D gene: TRBD1
clone size: NA
J gene: TRBJ2-2
CDR3 DNA: TGTGCCAGCAGCCGGGACAGGACCCCCACCGGGGAGCTGTTTTTT
CDR3 protein: CASSRDRTPTGELFF

V gene: TRBV7-8
D gene: NA
clone size: NA
J gene: TRBJ2-5
CDR3 DNA: TGTGCCAGCAGCTTAGAACGGGGTGAGACCCAGTACTTC
CDR3 protein: CASSLERGETQYF

V gene: TRBV9
D gene: TRBD1
clone size: NA
J gene: TRBJ1-1
CDR3 DNA: TGTGCCAGCAGCGTAGGACAGGGGATAGGGAACACTGAAGCTTTCTTT
CDR3 protein: CASSVGQGIGNTEAFF

V gene: TRBV11-3
D gene: NA
clone size: NA
J gene: TRBJ1-1
CDR3 DNA: TGTGCCAGCAGCCCTGGGCGAGGGGGGCGGGCGAACACTGAAGCTTTCTTT
CDR3 protein: CASSPGRGGRANTEAFF

V gene: TRBV6-1
D gene: NA
clone size: NA
J gene: TRBJ1-5
CDR3 DNA: TGTGCCAGCAGTGTCGAGTGGAATCAGCCCCAGCATTTT
CDR3 protein: CASSVEWNQPQHF

V gene: TRBV7-6
D gene: NA
clone size: NA
J gene: TRBJ2-3
CDR3 DNA: TGTGCCAGCAGCATGGACCGGGGTTTCGGGCCAGATACGCAGTATTTT
CDR3 protein: CASSMDRGFGPDTQYF

V gene: TRBV4-2
D gene: NA
clone size: few
J gene: TRBJ2-5
CDR3 DNA: TGTGCCAGCAGCCGGACGGAGGTTCAAGAGACCCAGTACTTC
CDR3 protein: CASSRTEVQETQYF